These 18 T cell receptor beta chains came from one sample sequenced in a study of T cell repertoires in cytomegalovirus infection. The antigens these receptors bind are not known. TCRdb fed the reads into MiXCR, producing one record per CDR3 protein. The data show 650,000 to 900,000 distinct CDR3 sequences, 25% to 35% seen once. The material sequenced was cultured CD8+ T cells from PBMCs, taken from culture after CMV antigen stimulation. All receptors come from a human donor in good health (CMV status not recorded). Some clones in this sample may be carry-over from other donors' samples.

The J gene is TRBJ2-3, the V gene TRBV7-6, with 12 bases matching TRBD2. Germline values: CDR1 SGHVS, CDR2 FNYEAQ. This CDR3 is 16 amino acids long. The junction had 4 bases not matched to a gene; V was cut back by 5 bases and J by 1 base. Written as DNA, the CDR3 is TGTGCCAGCAGCCAACTAGCGGGGGGTCGCACAGATACGCAGTATTTT. Translated, it gives CASSQLAGGRTDTQYF.

This chain uses TRBV3-1 with TRBJ1-2, with D hard to call. The ends were cut back, 1 base at V and 1 base at J, with 7 bases in the middle. Germline V lookup: CDR1 LGHDT, CDR2 YNNKEL (reference sequence). The CDR3 is 14 amino acids. The CDR3 DNA sequence: TGTGCCAGCAGCCAAGTCTCCAGTAACTATGGCTACACCTTC. As protein: CASSQVSSNYGYTF.

This clonotype appeared a few times. The rearrangement uses TRBV4-1 and TRBJ2-7, with 7 bases lining up with TRBD2. The junction had 7 bases not matched to a gene; V was cut back by 2 bases and J by 3 bases. CDR1 and CDR2 from the germline V gene are MGHRA and YSYEKL. CDR3 size: 15 residues. CDR3: CASSQYMGRVYEQYV. Written as DNA, the CDR3 is TGCGCCAGCAGCCAATACATGGGGAGGGTCTACGAGCAGTACGTC.

This chain connects TRBV7-6 to TRBJ2-5, with 7 positions matching TRBD1. CDR1 and CDR2 (germline): SGHVS, FNYEAQ. The CDR3 extends over 16 amino acids. V lost 0 bases and J lost 1; bases outside the gene matches: 5. The CDR3 coding sequence is TGTGCCAGCAGCTTAGCGGCAGGGGGTATCCAAGAGACCCAGTACTTC. Translation: CASSLAAGGIQETQYF.

The sample holds a few counts of this clonotype. The chain has TRBV27 and TRBJ1-6, with unresolved D. The length of the CDR3 is 12 residues. Germline-derived CDR1 and CDR2 are MNHEY and SMNVEV (reference sequence). The germline V and J ends were trimmed by 6 bases and 10 bases, with 10 bases remaining between them. The CDR3 region has the DNA TGTGCCAGCAGCCGCCCCGAATCACCCCTCCACTTT. The encoded protein is CASSRPESPLHF.

The J gene is TRBJ2-7, the V gene TRBV28, with D possibly being TRBD1 (6 bases). V lost 5 bases and J 3 bases, leaving 14 bases between the germline ends. CDR1 is MDHEN, CDR2 SYDVKM, per germline. CDR3 length equals 14 residues. The CDR3 DNA follows: TGTGCCAGCAGTCCCCGGGACACCTACTACGAGCAGTACGTC. Its protein is CASSPRDTYYEQYV.

The chain employs TRBV24-1 and TRBJ2-1, with D possibly being TRBD2 (5 bases). Germline V CDR1 and CDR2: KGHDR, SFDVKD. This CDR3 has 13 amino acids. With 2 bases removed from V and 6 bases from J, the gap between germline ends came to 7 bases. As DNA, the CDR3 is TGTGCCACCAGTGATTCGGACTTCAATGAGCAGTTCTTC. Translation gives CATSDSDFNEQFF.

The chain links TRBV2 to TRBJ2-3, with D hard to call. The CDR3 is 15 amino acids. CDR1 is SNHLY and CDR2 is FYNNEI in the germline V gene. V lost 9 bases to trimming and J lost 7 bases, with 23 bases between them. In DNA form, the CDR3 reads TGTGCCAGGTTATACACAGAAGCCCATCCCAATACGCAGTATTTT. Translation gives CARLYTEAHPNTQYF.

As to this clonotype: The final CDR3 position lacks the conserved phenylalanine or tryptophan, pointing to a likely read error. V and J are TRBV6-1 and TRBJ2-7; 9 bases agree with TRBD2. Germline V gene lookup returns CDR1 MNHNS and CDR2 SASEGT. CDR3 length: 14 amino acids. V shed 5 bases and J 5 bases; nucleotides not matched to a gene: 7. The CDR3 sequence: CASSLSGTSNEQYI. The CDR3 nucleotides are TGTGCCAGCAGTTTGTCCGGGACTAGCAACGAGCAGTACATC.

In its sample, this clonotype was seen a few times. The chain employs TRBV18 and TRBJ2-3; TRBD2 agrees at 7 bases. J lost 4 bases, V lost 3 bases, and 7 bases had no gene match. The germline V gene encodes CDR1 KGHSH and CDR2 LQKENI. This CDR3 has 15 residues. Here the CDR3 reads CASSPRTGGPDTQYF. In DNA, the CDR3 is TGTGCCAGCTCACCCCGGACGGGGGGACCAGATACGCAGTATTTT.

The table lists this clonotype with many counts. The chain combines TRBV7-2 with TRBJ2-1; TRBD1 matches 8 bases. This CDR3 is 15 amino acids long. Germline V gene lookup returns CDR1 SGHTA and CDR2 FQGNSA. V trimming: 2 bases; J trimming: 2 bases; junction bases outside the gene matches: 2. This chain's CDR3 is CASSLQGATYNEQFF. Here the CDR3 DNA reads TGTGCCAGCAGCTTACAGGGGGCAACCTACAATGAGCAGTTCTTC.

This clonotype was picked up a small number of times. The V gene is TRBV7-8, the J gene TRBJ2-1; D might be TRBD2 (8 bases). The germline V gene has CDR1 SGHVS and CDR2 FQNEAQ. Trimming left V 4 bases short and J 0 bases short, with 16 bases between. This CDR3 has 17 residues. The CDR3 region is CASSSGGSGASYNEQFF. As DNA, the CDR3 is TGTGCCAGCAGCTCAGGGGGTAGCGGGGCCTCCTACAATGAGCAGTTCTTC.

This clonotype was picked up many times. The rearrangement uses TRBV6-5 and TRBJ1-6; D call uncertain. Per the germline V gene, CDR1 is MNHEY and CDR2 is SVGAGI. There are 15 residues in the CDR3. V lost 0 bases and J 8 bases, leaving 11 bases between the germline ends. The CDR3 coding sequence is TGTGCCAGCAGTTACTCGAACAGCTTTCATTCACCCCTCCACTTT. Protein product: CASSYSNSFHSPLHF.

This clonotype appeared a few times. V is TRBV6-6 and J is TRBJ2-5; D may be TRBD1 (6 bases). V lost 5 bases and J lost 4, with 17 bases in between. This CDR3 is 15 amino acids long. CDR1 and CDR2 (germline): MNHNY, SVGAGI (reference sequence). For the CDR3, the DNA is TGTGCCAGCAGTGTTACCAGGGGACCGGCAGAGACCCAGTACTTC. This codes for CASSVTRGPAETQYF.

This clonotype has a handful of counts. J is TRBJ2-1 and V is TRBV11-3, with D maybe TRBD2 (5 bases). The CDR3 covers 16 residues. Trimming stripped 1 base from V and 7 bases from J, with 17 bases between. Germline assignment: CDR1 SGHNT and CDR2 YENEEA. The CDR3 DNA reads TGTGCCAGCAGCTTAGGGCCGTGGACTCTCGGGAATGAGCAGTTCTTC. It encodes CASSLGPWTLGNEQFF.

The V and J genes are TRBV27 and TRBJ1-1; TRBD1 is a possible D gene (6 bases). Trimming removed 8 bases at V and 1 base at J, with 8 bases between. The CDR3 has 12 residues. The germline V gene encodes CDR1 MNHEY and CDR2 SMNVEV (reference sequence). The DNA of the CDR3 is TGTGCCAGCCCGGACAGGAACACTGAAGCTTTCTTT. This sequence encodes CASPDRNTEAFF.

The V call is TRBV12-5, the J call TRBJ2-5; possible D gene TRBD1, 5 bases. This CDR3 spans 14 amino acids. With 5 bases removed from V and 3 bases from J, the gap between germline ends came to 13 bases. CDR1 LGHNT and CDR2 FRNRAP come from the germline V gene. The CDR3 DNA is TGTGCTAGTGGTCTAACAGGTCTTGAAGAGACCCAGTACTTC. Residues: CASGLTGLEETQYF. The full variable domain, its missing parts supplied by reference TRBV12-5 and TRBJ2-5, is DARVTQTPRHKVTEMGQEVTMRCQPILGHNTVFWYRQTMMQGLELLAYFRNRAPLDDSGMPKDRFSAEMPDATLATLKIQPSEPRDSAVYFCASGLTGLEETQYFGPGTRLLVL.

At least ten counts were recorded for this clonotype. This chain uses TRBV7-8 with TRBJ2-5; 7 positions agree with TRBD1. The CDR3 spans 16 residues. Germline loops: CDR1 SGHVS, CDR2 FQNEAQ. The trim removed 3 bases at V and 5 bases at J, leaving 12 bases unmatched. CDR3 in DNA: TGTGCCAGCAGCTTTACAGGGGATCAGGGTGAGGAGACCCAGTACTTC. Protein sequence: CASSFTGDQGEETQYF.